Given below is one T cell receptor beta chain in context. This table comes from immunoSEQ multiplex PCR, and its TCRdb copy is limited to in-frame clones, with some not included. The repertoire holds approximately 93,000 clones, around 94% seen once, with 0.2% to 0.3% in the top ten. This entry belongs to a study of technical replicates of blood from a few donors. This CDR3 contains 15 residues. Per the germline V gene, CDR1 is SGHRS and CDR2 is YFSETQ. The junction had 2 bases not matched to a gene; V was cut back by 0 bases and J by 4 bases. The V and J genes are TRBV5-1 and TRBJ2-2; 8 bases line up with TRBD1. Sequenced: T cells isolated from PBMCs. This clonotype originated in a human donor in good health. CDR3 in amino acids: CASSLGQGSTGELFF. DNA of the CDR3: TGCGCCAGCAGCTTGGGACAGGGGTCCACCGGGGAGCTGTTTTTT.